This TCR beta chain derives from a study of regulatory T cells in long-lasting Graves disease. Study outcomes and limitations: Preferential use of TRBV28, TRBJ1-2 and TRBJ2-5 was seen in persistent disease.

The sample's time point: newly diagnosed GD, antithyroid drugs for less than 3 months. PBMC-extracted RNA yielded the TCR library. This clonotype turned up a few times. Its specificity is not known. To make TCR beta libraries, researchers used iRepertoire HTBI primers and Arm-PCR of CDR3 regions. TCRdb ran MiXCR on the multiplex PCR reads and lists one entry per CDR3 protein. The table has 400,000 to 500,000 distinct CDR3 sequences, 15% seen once. The CDR3 runs 15 residues. Losses at the gene ends were 4 bases for V and 3 bases for J; bases not matched to a gene: 6. The same data also went into a second study, on T cells in Graves' hyperthyroidism and ophthalmopathy. According to that study: Using the HTBI primer set, a first-round RT-PCR was run on the TCR CDR3.

The origin of this receptor is a woman younger than 45 with Graves disease. The genes are TRBV12-3 or TRBV12-4 and TRBJ2-7, with 10 bases aligning to TRBD1. Sequencing used peripheral blood mononuclear cells (PBMCs), obtained at new diagnosis, from a patient treated with antithyroid drugs. The CDR3 DNA is TGTGCCAGCAGTTCTCGGGACAGGGGTAGCTACGAGCAGTACTTC. Protein: CASSSRDRGSYEQYF.